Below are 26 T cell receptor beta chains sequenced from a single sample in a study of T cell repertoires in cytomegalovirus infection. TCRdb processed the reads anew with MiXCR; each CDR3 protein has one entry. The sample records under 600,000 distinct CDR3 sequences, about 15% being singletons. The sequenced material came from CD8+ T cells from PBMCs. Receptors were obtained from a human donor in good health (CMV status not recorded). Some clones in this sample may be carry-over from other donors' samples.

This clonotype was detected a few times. CDR3: CTMPGEGEQYF. DNA of the CDR3: TGCACCATGCCGGGAGAAGGGGAGCAGTACTTC. This sequence joins TRBV29-1 and TRBJ2-7, with TRBD2 as a possible D gene (6 bases). The CDR3 is 11 residues long. Germline V CDR1 and CDR2: SQVTM, ANQGSEA.

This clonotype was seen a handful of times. Here the CDR3 reads CATSDFRANYGYTF. The CDR3 DNA reads TGTGCCACCAGTGATTTCCGGGCTAACTATGGCTACACCTTC. This chain uses TRBV24-1 with TRBJ1-2; D unresolved. The germline V gene has CDR1 KGHDR and CDR2 SFDVKD. The V and J ends lost 1 base and 0 bases respectively, with 5 bases between them. This CDR3 region has 14 residues.

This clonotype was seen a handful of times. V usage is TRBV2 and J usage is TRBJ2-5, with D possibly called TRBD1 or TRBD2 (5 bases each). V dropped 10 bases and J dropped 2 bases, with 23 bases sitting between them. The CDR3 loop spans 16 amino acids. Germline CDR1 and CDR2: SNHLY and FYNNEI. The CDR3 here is CATLGLAGTDQETQYF. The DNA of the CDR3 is TGTGCCACCCTAGGACTTGCAGGGACCGATCAAGAGACCCAGTACTTC.

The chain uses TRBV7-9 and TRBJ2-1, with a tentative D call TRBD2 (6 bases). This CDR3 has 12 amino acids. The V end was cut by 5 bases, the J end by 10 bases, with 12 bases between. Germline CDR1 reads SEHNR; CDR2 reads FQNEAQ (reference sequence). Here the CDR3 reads CASSPVAEEQFF. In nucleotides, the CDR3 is TGTGCCAGCAGCCCCGTAGCGGAAGAGCAGTTCTTC. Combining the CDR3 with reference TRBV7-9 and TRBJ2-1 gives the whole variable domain DTGVSQNPRHKITKRGQNVTFRCDPISEHNRLYWYRQTLGQGPEFLTYFQNEAQLEKSRLLSDRFSAERPKGSFSTLEIQRTEQGDSAMYLCASSPVAEEQFFGPGTRLTVL.

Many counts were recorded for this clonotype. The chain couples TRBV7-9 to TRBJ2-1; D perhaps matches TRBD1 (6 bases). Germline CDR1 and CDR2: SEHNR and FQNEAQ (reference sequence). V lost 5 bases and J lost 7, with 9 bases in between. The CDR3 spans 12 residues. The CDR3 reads CASSPQGNEQFF. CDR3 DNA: TGTGCCAGCAGCCCACAGGGAAATGAGCAGTTCTTC. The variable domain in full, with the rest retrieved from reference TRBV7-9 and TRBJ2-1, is DTGVSQNPRHKITKRGQNVTFRCDPISEHNRLYWYRQTLGQGPEFLTYFQNEAQLEKSRLLSDRFSAERPKGSFSTLEIQRTEQGDSAMYLCASSPQGNEQFFGPGTRLTVL.

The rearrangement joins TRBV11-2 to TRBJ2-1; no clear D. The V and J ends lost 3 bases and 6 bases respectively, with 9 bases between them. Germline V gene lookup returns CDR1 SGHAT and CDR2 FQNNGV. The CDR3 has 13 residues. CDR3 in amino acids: CASSFFRSNEQFF. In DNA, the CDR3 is TGTGCCAGCAGCTTTTTCAGATCCAATGAGCAGTTCTTC.

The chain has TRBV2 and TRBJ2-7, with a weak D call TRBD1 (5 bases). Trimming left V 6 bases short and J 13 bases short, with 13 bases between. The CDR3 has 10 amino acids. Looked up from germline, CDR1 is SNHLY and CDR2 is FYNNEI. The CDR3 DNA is TGTGCCAGCAGCAGGGATGGACGTTACTTC. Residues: CASSRDGRYF.

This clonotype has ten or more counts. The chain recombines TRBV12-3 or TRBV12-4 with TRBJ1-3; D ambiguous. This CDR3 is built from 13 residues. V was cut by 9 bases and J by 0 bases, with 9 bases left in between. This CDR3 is CASRQLSGNTIYF. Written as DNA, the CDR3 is TGTGCCAGTCGGCAGCTCTCTGGAAACACCATATATTTT.

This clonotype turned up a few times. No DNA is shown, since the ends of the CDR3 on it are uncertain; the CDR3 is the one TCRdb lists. CDR3 protein: CASSLAQAEDTQYF. The chain is built from TRBV28 and TRBJ2-3; the table names TRBD2, a call not compared with the DNA. From its first to its last residue, the CDR3 has 14 amino acids. Germline CDR1 MDHEN, CDR2 SYDVKM.

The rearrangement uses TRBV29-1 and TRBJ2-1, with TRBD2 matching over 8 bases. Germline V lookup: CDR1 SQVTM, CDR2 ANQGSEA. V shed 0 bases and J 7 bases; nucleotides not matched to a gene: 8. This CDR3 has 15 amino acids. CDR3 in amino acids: CSVEDQAGAWNEQFF. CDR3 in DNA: TGCAGCGTTGAAGATCAAGCGGGAGCATGGAATGAGCAGTTCTTC.

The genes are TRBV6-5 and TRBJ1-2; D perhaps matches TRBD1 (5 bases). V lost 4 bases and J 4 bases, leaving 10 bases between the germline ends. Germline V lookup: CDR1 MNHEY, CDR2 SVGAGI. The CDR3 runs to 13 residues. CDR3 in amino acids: CASSLGVGYGYTF. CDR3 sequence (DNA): TGTGCCAGCAGTTTAGGGGTAGGCTATGGCTACACCTTC.

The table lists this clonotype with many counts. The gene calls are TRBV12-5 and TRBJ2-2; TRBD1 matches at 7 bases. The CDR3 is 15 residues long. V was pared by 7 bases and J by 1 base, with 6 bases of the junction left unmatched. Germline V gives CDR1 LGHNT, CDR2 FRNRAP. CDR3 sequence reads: CASVPRDRNTGELFF. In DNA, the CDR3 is TGTGCTAGTGTCCCCCGGGACAGGAACACCGGGGAGCTGTTTTTT.

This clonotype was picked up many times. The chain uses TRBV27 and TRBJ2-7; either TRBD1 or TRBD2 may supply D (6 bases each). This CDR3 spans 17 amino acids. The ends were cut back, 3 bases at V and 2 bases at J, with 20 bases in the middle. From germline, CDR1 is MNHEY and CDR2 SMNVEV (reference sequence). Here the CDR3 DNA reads TGTGCCAGCAGTTTTCTACTTGAAGGGGGGCAGACCTACGAGCAGTACTTC. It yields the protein CASSFLLEGGQTYEQYF.

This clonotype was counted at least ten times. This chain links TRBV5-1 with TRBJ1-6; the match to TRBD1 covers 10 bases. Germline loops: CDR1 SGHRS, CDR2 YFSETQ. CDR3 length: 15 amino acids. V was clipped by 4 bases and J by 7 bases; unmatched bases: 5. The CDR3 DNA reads TGCGCCAGCAGCCTGACAGGGGGCTTAAATTCACCCCTCCACTTT. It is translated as CASSLTGGLNSPLHF.

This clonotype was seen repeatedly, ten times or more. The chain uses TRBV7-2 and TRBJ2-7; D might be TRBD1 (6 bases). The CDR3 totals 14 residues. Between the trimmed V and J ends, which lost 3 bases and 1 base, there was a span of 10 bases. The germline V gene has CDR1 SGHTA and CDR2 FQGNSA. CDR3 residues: CASSLPQGSYEQYF. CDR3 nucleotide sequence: TGTGCCAGCAGCTTGCCGCAGGGGTCCTACGAGCAGTACTTC.

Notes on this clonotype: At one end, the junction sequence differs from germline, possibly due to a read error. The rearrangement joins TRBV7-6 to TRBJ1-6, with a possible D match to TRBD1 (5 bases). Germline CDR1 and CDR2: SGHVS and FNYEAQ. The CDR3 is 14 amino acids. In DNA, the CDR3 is TGTGCCTGCAGCTTAGACAGTAACAATTCACCCCTCCACTTT. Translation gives CACSLDSNNSPLHF.

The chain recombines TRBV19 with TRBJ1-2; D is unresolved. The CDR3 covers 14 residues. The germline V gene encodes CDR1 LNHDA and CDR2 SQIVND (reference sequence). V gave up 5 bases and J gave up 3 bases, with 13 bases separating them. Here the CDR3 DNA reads TGTGCCAGTAGTCGCGAGAGCGGAGACTATGGCTACACCTTC. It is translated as CASSRESGDYGYTF.

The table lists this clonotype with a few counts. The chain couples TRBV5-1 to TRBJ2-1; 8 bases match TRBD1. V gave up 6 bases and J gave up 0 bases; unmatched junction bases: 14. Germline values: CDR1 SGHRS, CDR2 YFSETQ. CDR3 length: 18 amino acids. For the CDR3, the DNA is TGCGCCAGCACCCAGGCTGACAGGGGCCCCAGCTCCTACAATGAGCAGTTCTTC. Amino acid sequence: CASTQADRGPSSYNEQFF.

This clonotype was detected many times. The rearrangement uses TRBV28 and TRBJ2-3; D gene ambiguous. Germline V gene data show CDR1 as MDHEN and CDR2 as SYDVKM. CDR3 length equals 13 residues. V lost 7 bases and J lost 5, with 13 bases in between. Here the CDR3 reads CASTTLELDTQYF. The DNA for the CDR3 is TGTGCCAGCACCACCCTGGAATTAGATACGCAGTATTTT.

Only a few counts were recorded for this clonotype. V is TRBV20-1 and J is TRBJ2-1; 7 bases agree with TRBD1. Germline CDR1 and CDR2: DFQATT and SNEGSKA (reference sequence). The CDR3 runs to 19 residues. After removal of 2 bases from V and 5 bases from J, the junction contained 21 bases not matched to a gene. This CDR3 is CSARPHDRASVSINNEQFF. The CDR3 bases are TGCAGTGCTAGACCCCACGACAGGGCATCGGTCTCCATTAACAATGAGCAGTTCTTC.

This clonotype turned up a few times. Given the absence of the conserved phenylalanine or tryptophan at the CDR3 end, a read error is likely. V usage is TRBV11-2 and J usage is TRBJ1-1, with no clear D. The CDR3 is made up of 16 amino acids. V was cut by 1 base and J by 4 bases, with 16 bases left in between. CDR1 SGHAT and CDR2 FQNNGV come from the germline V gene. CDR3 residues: CASSLGLASEGTEAFL. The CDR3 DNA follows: TGTGCCAGCAGCTTAGGTTTGGCCTCCGAGGGCACTGAAGCTTTCCTT.

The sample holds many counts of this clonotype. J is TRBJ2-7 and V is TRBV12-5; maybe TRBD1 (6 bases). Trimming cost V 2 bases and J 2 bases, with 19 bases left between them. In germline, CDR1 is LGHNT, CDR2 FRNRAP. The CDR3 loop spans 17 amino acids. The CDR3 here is CASGLYSPTTGAYEQYF. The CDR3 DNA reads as TGTGCTAGTGGTTTGTACTCACCCACGACAGGCGCCTACGAGCAGTACTTC.

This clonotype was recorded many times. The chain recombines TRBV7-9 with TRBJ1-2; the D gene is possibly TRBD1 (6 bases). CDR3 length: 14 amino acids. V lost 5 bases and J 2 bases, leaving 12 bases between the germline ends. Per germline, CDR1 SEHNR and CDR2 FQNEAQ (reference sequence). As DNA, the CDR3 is TGTGCCAGCAGCACAGACAGGCTAAACTATGGCTACACCTTC. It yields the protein CASSTDRLNYGYTF.

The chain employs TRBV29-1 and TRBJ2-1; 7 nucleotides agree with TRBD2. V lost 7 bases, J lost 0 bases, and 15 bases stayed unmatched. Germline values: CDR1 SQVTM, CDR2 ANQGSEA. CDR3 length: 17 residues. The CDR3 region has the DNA TGCAGCGCAAAAAAGGGAGTGGGGGGGGTCTCCTACAATGAGCAGTTCTTC. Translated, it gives CSAKKGVGGVSYNEQFF.

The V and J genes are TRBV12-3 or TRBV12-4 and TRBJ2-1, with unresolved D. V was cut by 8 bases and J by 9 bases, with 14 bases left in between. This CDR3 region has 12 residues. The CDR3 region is CASRPVSAEQFF. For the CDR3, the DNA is TGTGCCAGCCGTCCTGTGTCGGCTGAGCAGTTCTTC.

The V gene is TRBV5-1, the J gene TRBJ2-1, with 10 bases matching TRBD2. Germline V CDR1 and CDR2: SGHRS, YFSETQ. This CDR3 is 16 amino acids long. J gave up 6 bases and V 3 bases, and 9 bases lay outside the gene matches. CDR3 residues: CASSSQSGGASNEQFF. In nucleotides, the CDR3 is TGCGCCAGCAGCTCCCAAAGCGGGGGGGCCTCCAATGAGCAGTTCTTC.